The 21 T cell receptor beta chains below come from one sample, sequenced in a study of graft-versus-host responses after intestinal transplantation. Generated by immunoSEQ multiplex PCR, the TCRdb table keeps only in-frame clones and is missing some. This table has 15,000 to 25,000 clones, around 76% appearing once. Tissue from the graft was processed to free its intraepithelial and lamina propria lymphocytes. This specimen consisted of ileum tissue, obtained about 3 weeks after intestinal transplant. The receptors come from a human patient who received an intestinal transplant, so some T cells may come from the graft donor.

The V gene is TRBV5-4, the J gene TRBJ1-2; possibly TRBD1 for D (5 bases). The V end lost 4 bases, the J end lost 4 bases, and 14 bases lay between the germline ends. CDR1 and CDR2 from the germline V gene are SGHNT and YYREEE (reference sequence). This CDR3 region has 14 residues. The CDR3 DNA reads TGTGCCAGCAGCCGCGGGACCGAGAGCTATGGCTACACCTTC. Its protein product is CASSRGTESYGYTF.

This clone was seen a single time. V usage is TRBV25-1 and J usage is TRBJ2-2; 8 nucleotides align to TRBD1. The CDR3 totals 17 residues. Germline V gene data show CDR1 as MGHDK and CDR2 as SYGVNS. V shed 0 bases, J shed 1 base, and the junction held 4 bases outside the gene matches. Written as DNA, the CDR3 is TGTGCCAGCAGTGAATACAGGGGGACAGGGAACACCGGGGAGCTGTTTTTT. Encoded protein: CASSEYRGTGNTGELFF.

This clone occurred a few times. The genes are TRBV11-2 and TRBJ1-6, with D hard to call. Trimming shortened V by 1 base and J by 10 bases, and 8 bases separated the two germline ends. Germline V gene sequence: CDR1 SGHAT, CDR2 FQNNGV. The CDR3 is made up of 13 amino acids. As DNA, the CDR3 is TGTGCCAGCAGCTTAGCCGGCGGCTCACCCCTCCACTTT. Residues: CASSLAGGSPLHF.

This rearrangement joins TRBV4-1 to TRBJ2-7; a possible D gene is TRBD2 (6 bases). CDR1 is MGHRA and CDR2 is YSYEKL in the germline V gene. This CDR3 region has 16 residues. Trimming stripped 5 bases from V and 5 bases from J, with 22 bases between. CDR3 protein: CASSGGTLHYSHEQYF. The CDR3 coding sequence is TGCGCCAGCAGCGGCGGGACTCTCCATTATTCGCACGAGCAGTACTTC.

J is TRBJ2-3 and V is TRBV5-1; TRBD2 matches at 8 bases. V lost 4 bases and J lost 1; bases outside the gene matches: 5. There are 15 residues in the CDR3. Germline V lookup: CDR1 SGHRS, CDR2 YFSETQ. The CDR3 nucleotides read TGCGCCAGCAGCAGGACTAGCCCGCGCACAGATACGCAGTATTTT. This translates into CASSRTSPRTDTQYF.

The CDR3 protein is CATGRRGNSPLHF. CDR3 in DNA: TGTGCCACCGGACGCAGGGGTAATTCACCCCTCCACTTT. The chain employs TRBV15 and TRBJ1-6, with a tentative D call TRBD1 (6 bases). The germline CDR1 and CDR2 sequences are LNHNV and YYDKDF (reference sequence). The CDR3 spans 13 residues. Trimming shortened V by 8 bases and J by 6 bases, and 11 bases separated the two germline ends.

V and J are TRBV10-2 and TRBJ1-1, with 7 bases identical to TRBD1. Per germline, CDR1 WSHSY and CDR2 SAAADI. Losses at the gene ends were 4 bases for V and 7 bases for J; bases not matched to a gene: 6. CDR3 length: 13 amino acids. The DNA of the CDR3 is TGCGCCAGCAGTGGGGCGCAGGGGGGTGAAGCTTTCTTT. It yields the protein CASSGAQGGEAFF.

The chain combines TRBV5-1 with TRBJ1-2, with TRBD1 matching over 7 bases. The germline gives CDR1 SGHRS, CDR2 YFSETQ. V shed 4 bases, J shed 4 bases, and the junction held 13 bases outside the gene matches. This CDR3 is 16 amino acids long. The CDR3 sequence is CASSGRYRGPTYGYTF. The CDR3 region has the DNA TGCGCCAGCAGCGGTCGTTACAGGGGACCTACCTATGGCTACACCTTC.

This chain links TRBV12-5 with TRBJ2-3, with 9 bases identical to TRBD2. Losses at the gene ends were 0 bases for V and 1 base for J; bases not matched to a gene: 5. Per the germline V gene, CDR1 is LGHNT and CDR2 is FRNRAP. The CDR3 is 17 amino acids. The DNA of the CDR3 is TGTGCTAGTGGTTTGGTCCCACGACTAGCGGGCACAGATACGCAGTATTTT. It translates to CASGLVPRLAGTDTQYF.

The chain joins TRBV27 to TRBJ2-7; a weak D match, TRBD2 (6 bases). Trimming cost V 5 bases and J 4 bases, with 12 bases left between them. This CDR3 contains 13 residues. Per the germline V gene, CDR1 is MNHEY and CDR2 is SMNVEV (reference sequence). The CDR3 nucleotides read TGTGCCAGCAGTCAAACGGGAGTTTACGAGCAGTACTTC. Its translation is CASSQTGVYEQYF.

The rearrangement uses TRBV28 and TRBJ1-5, with D uncertain. The V and J ends lost 3 bases and 9 bases respectively, with 15 bases between them. Per the germline V gene, CDR1 is MDHEN and CDR2 is SYDVKM. The CDR3 extends over 14 amino acids. This CDR3 reads CASSLSAGLRPQHF. The CDR3 DNA sequence: TGTGCCAGCAGTTTGTCCGCGGGATTACGGCCCCAGCATTTT.

V usage is TRBV4-1 and J usage is TRBJ2-1; no clear D. The V gene's germline CDR1 is MGHRA and CDR2 YSYEKL. The CDR3 spans 17 residues. V lost 2 bases to trimming and J lost 0 bases, with 14 bases between them. CDR3 amino acids: CASSQFPAPSSYNEQFF. The DNA of the CDR3 is TGCGCCAGCAGCCAATTTCCCGCCCCCAGCTCCTACAATGAGCAGTTCTTC.

This clone has a handful of counts. V gene TRBV11-2 combines with J gene TRBJ2-7; 7 bases are a match to TRBD1. The CDR3 contains 13 residues. V dropped 8 bases and J dropped 3; count of bases not matched to a gene: 7. The germline gives CDR1 SGHAT, CDR2 FQNNGV. This CDR3 reads CASWGQYDYEQYF. The CDR3 DNA reads TGTGCCAGCTGGGGACAGTACGACTACGAGCAGTACTTC.

The chain links TRBV4-2 to TRBJ2-7; no firm D call. Germline lookup yields CDR1 LGHNA and CDR2 YNFKEQ. The ends were cut back, 0 bases at V and 0 bases at J, with 12 bases in the middle. The CDR3 has 16 amino acids. The CDR3 DNA sequence: TGTGCCAGCAGCCAAGAGAACCTCCCGGGCTCCTACGAGCAGTACTTC. Translating gives CASSQENLPGSYEQYF.

V gene TRBV5-1 combines with J gene TRBJ2-7; a possible D gene is TRBD2 (5 bases). V was cut by 4 bases and J by 3 bases, with 14 bases left in between. Germline CDR1 is SGHRS and CDR2 is YFSETQ. The CDR3 extends over 14 amino acids. CDR3 sequence (DNA): TGCGCCAGCAGCCCCCTCGGGGTAGTCTACGAGCAGTACTTC. The encoded protein is CASSPLGVVYEQYF.

In its sample, this clone was seen once. The rearrangement joins TRBV9 to TRBJ2-1; D not certain. CDR1 is SGDLS, CDR2 YYNGEE, per germline. The CDR3 has 16 amino acids. Trimming took off 2 bases at V and 2 bases at J, with 14 bases between the two ends. As DNA, the CDR3 is TGTGCCAGCAGCGTCGGTTCAAGTCTCGCCTACAATGAGCAGTTCTTC. Protein sequence: CASSVGSSLAYNEQFF.

This clone occurred a few times. The CDR3 is CASSLGGGEAYEQYF. The CDR3 DNA reads as TGTGCCAGCAGTTTAGGGGGGGGCGAGGCCTACGAGCAGTACTTC. The chain couples TRBV27 to TRBJ2-7; the D gene is possibly TRBD2 (7 bases). Trimming removed 2 bases at V and 2 bases at J, with 13 bases between. CDR3 length: 15 residues. The germline V gene has CDR1 MNHEY and CDR2 SMNVEV (reference sequence).

This clone occurred a few times. DNA for the CDR3: TGTGCCATCTCCTGGGGAGAGGGCAATCAGCCCCAGCATTTT. The encoded protein is CAISWGEGNQPQHF. The V call is TRBV10-3, the J call TRBJ1-5; D not certain. The CDR3 spans 14 residues. Germline V gene sequence: CDR1 ENHRY, CDR2 SYGVKD. Between the trimmed V and J ends, which lost 8 bases and 2 bases, there was a span of 13 bases.

This clone is medium-sized (0.01 to 0.1%) in the sample. This chain joins TRBV19 and TRBJ2-1, with 8 bases fitting TRBD2. Germline loops: CDR1 LNHDA, CDR2 SQIVND (reference sequence). The CDR3 totals 14 residues. The trim removed 0 bases at V and 7 bases at J, leaving 2 bases unmatched. CDR3: CASSIDASGNEQFF. In DNA form, the CDR3 reads TGTGCCAGTAGTATAGACGCTAGCGGGAATGAGCAGTTCTTC.

This chain uses TRBV28 with TRBJ2-7; possible D gene TRBD1, 6 bases. The V and J ends lost 4 bases and 3 bases respectively, with 10 bases between them. CDR3 length equals 13 residues. Germline CDR1 MDHEN, CDR2 SYDVKM. In nucleotides, the CDR3 is TGTGCCAGCAGTTCAGGGGCCGACTACGAGCAGTACTTC. Its translation: CASSSGADYEQYF.

The V gene is TRBV19, the J gene TRBJ2-7; 11 nucleotides align to TRBD1. This CDR3 is 15 amino acids long. CDR1 is LNHDA and CDR2 is SQIVND in the germline V gene (reference sequence). V lost 3 bases, J lost 3 bases, and 4 bases stayed unmatched. The CDR3 reads CASSIGTGGGYEQYF. The CDR3 DNA is TGTGCCAGTAGTATTGGGACAGGGGGAGGCTACGAGCAGTACTTC.